A selection of T cell receptor beta chains follows, all from one sample in a study of response to subunit inactivated influenza vaccine. TCRdb called the RT-PCR reads again in MiXCR, with one record for every CDR3 protein. The sample holds roughly 570,000 distinct CDR3 sequences, roughly 13% seen once. The specimen was PBMCs from blood, collected roughly 48 days after vaccination. The receptors originated from a man between 50 and 59 years old who received an inactivated influenza vaccine. The CDR3 runs from the conserved cysteine through the conserved F or W. A D gene is named only where the DNA matches it firmly. Clone size is shown for a subset of rows, as once, few, many or a class of expanded clone.

J gene | clone size | D gene | V gene | CDR3 DNA | CDR3 protein
TRBJ1-1 | many | . | TRBV29-1 | TGCAGCGTCCCCACGGGCCCAGGGGACACTGAAGCTTTCTTT | CSVPTGPGDTEAFF
TRBJ2-1 | . | TRBD2 | TRBV24-1 | TGTGCCACCAGTGACAAGGGACTAGCTCAGTTCTTC | CATSDKGLAQFF
TRBJ1-1 | . | . | TRBV29-1 | TGCAGCGTTTTCAGGGTTTATGACACTGAAGCTTTCTTT | CSVFRVYDTEAFF
TRBJ1-4 | . | TRBD1 | TRBV15 | TGTGCCACCAGCAGAGATAGAGGGGGCCCAAGGGGCGAAAAACTGTTTTTT | CATSRDRGGPRGEKLFF
TRBJ1-1 | . | . | TRBV20-1 | TGCAGTGCTAGAAAAATTTGGGGAGCGAACACTGAAGCTTTCTTT | CSARKIWGANTEAFF
TRBJ2-3 | many | TRBD2 | TRBV29-1 | TGCAGCGCTGGTGAGGACGCGGGAGCTAGTAGCACAGATACGCAGTATTTT | CSAGEDAGASSTDTQYF
TRBJ2-3 | . | . | TRBV29-1 | TGCAGCGTTGTCGAGAGGGGTGGGCTTTCCACAGATACGCAGTATTTT | CSVVERGGLSTDTQYF
TRBJ2-1 | many | . | TRBV20-1 | TGCAGTGCTAGAGATTGGGAAAGAGGGGGTGGTGAGCAGTTCTTC | CSARDWERGGGEQFF
TRBJ2-1 | . | . | TRBV5-8 | TGTGCCAGCAGCCCATGGGGGCCCAGGAGCTCCTACAATGAGCAGTTCTTC | CASSPWGPRSSYNEQFF
TRBJ2-3 | . | TRBD1 | TRBV3-1 | TGTGCCAGCTGCCAAGGACAGGGAGGCACAGATACGCAGTATTTT | CASCQGQGGTDTQYF
TRBJ2-1 | few | . | TRBV5-1 | TGCGCCAGCAGCTTAACGACTACCAACAATGAGCAGTTCTTC | CASSLTTTNNEQFF
TRBJ1-3 | . | . | TRBV12-3/TRBV12-4 | TGTGCCAGCTCGTGGGTGGGACGGGGAAACACCATATATTTT | CASSWVGRGNTIYF
TRBJ2-7 | . | . | TRBV28 | TGTGCCAGCAGTTTATCTAACAGGGCCGGTTGGGGGGAGTCCCACTTC | CASSLSNRAGWGESHF
TRBJ1-5 | many | . | TRBV12-3/TRBV12-4 | TGTGCCAGCAGTTTATCTCAGGGGAATCAGCCCCAGCATTTT | CASSLSQGNQPQHF
TRBJ2-3 | . | TRBD2 | TRBV6-5 | TGTGCCAGCAGTTATCAACTAGCGGGAGATACGCAGTATTTT | CASSYQLAGDTQYF
TRBJ2-1 | . | TRBD1 | TRBV6-1 | TGTGCCAGCACCGATCACTCGAGACAGGGAGAGTTCTTC | CASTDHSRQGEFF
TRBJ1-1 | . | TRBD1 | TRBV6-2/TRBV6-3 | TGTGCCAGCAGTTCGTGGACAGGGATAAATGAAGCTTTCTTT | CASSSWTGINEAFF
TRBJ2-1 | . | TRBD2 | TRBV18 | TGTGCCAGCTCGCTACTAGCGGGAATCGTAAGCTCCTACAATGAGCAGTTCTTC | CASSLLAGIVSSYNEQFF
TRBJ1-5 | . | . | TRBV20-1 | TGCAGTGCTAGAGATCCAGGGGTCCTCAATCAGCCCCAGCATTTT | CSARDPGVLNQPQHF
TRBJ1-1 | . | . | TRBV7-2 | TGTGCCAGCAGCTTATCGGGACCGATGAACACTGAAGCTTTCTTT | CASSLSGPMNTEAFF
TRBJ2-7 | few | . | TRBV29-1 | TGCAGCGCCCGTGAGGGCCCTTCCTACGAGCAGTACTTC | CSAREGPSYEQYF
TRBJ2-1 | . | . | TRBV10-3 | TGTGCCATCAGTGAGCGGGAATATGAGCAGTTCTTC | CAISEREYEQFF
TRBJ2-5 | many | . | TRBV12-3/TRBV12-4 | TGTGCCAGCAGTTCTTCCCGGACCTATCAAGAGACCCAGTACTTC | CASSSSRTYQETQYF
TRBJ2-7 | . | . | TRBV12-3/TRBV12-4 | TGTGCCAGCAGTTCCCACGGCTACGAGCAGTACTTC | CASSSHGYEQYF
TRBJ2-2 | . | . | TRBV5-5 | TGTGCCAGCACCAAAGTTCGGAGGGACACCGGGGAGCTGTTTTTT | CASTKVRRDTGELFF
TRBJ2-7 | . | . | TRBV5-1 | TGCGCCAGCAGCCCGGAAGGCCAAGCCGAGCAGTACTTC | CASSPEGQAEQYF
TRBJ2-7 | . | TRBD2 | TRBV9 | TGTGCCAGCAGCGTAGGGAGCGGGAGCCTCTACGAGCAGTACTTC | CASSVGSGSLYEQYF
TRBJ2-2 | few | TRBD1 | TRBV29-1 | TGCAGCGTTGGCGGGACAGGGGTTGGGACCGGGGAGCTGTTTTTT | CSVGGTGVGTGELFF
TRBJ2-1 | . | . | TRBV4-3 | TGCGCCAGCAGCCAAGGGGCGCTACAATCGCCCTACAATGAGCAGTTCTTC | CASSQGALQSPYNEQFF
TRBJ2-5 | . | . | TRBV20-1 | TGCAGTGCTAGTAGAGTCTGGGAGACCCAGTACTTC | CSASRVWETQYF
TRBJ2-7 | many | . | TRBV20-1 | TGCAGTGCTGGGGACCCCCATCGGAGCTCCTACGAGCAGTACTTC | CSAGDPHRSSYEQYF
TRBJ2-4 | . | . | TRBV11-1 | TGTGCCAGCAGCTTATGGCGTATAGGACTCCGAGCCAAAAACATTCAGTACTTC | CASSLWRIGLRAKNIQYF
TRBJ2-5 | . | TRBD2 | TRBV20-1 | TGCAGTGCTAGACTAGCGGGGCTCCAAGAGACCCAGTACTTC | CSARLAGLQETQYF
TRBJ2-1 | . | . | TRBV3-1 | TGTGCCAGCAGCCGAGGAGGGGGTGTGAATGAGCAGTTCTTC | CASSRGGGVNEQFF
TRBJ2-7 | few | . | TRBV5-1 | TGCGCCAGCAGCTTGGAAAGAGGGTCGGACGAGCAGTACTTC | CASSLERGSDEQYF
TRBJ1-2 | . | . | TRBV5-6 | TGTGCCAGCACCTTAGGGTCCCTCTATGGCTACACCTTC | CASTLGSLYGYTF
TRBJ2-3 | . | . | TRBV5-6 | TGTGCCAGCAGTTCAGGCAGCGGAGCCGGGAATACGCAGTATTTT | CASSSGSGAGNTQYF
TRBJ2-2 | few | . | TRBV12-3/TRBV12-4 | TGTGCCAGCAGTCCTAAAAGGAACACCGGGGAGCTGTTTTTT | CASSPKRNTGELFF
TRBJ2-1 | . | TRBD2 | TRBV5-6 | TGTGCCAGCAGCACACCCCTAGCGGACTCTCGTTACAATGAGCAGTTCTTC | CASSTPLADSRYNEQFF
TRBJ2-3 | few | . | TRBV6-2/TRBV6-3 | TGTGCCAGCAGTTACTCGAAAGGATCCACAGATACGCAGTATTTT | CASSYSKGSTDTQYF
TRBJ2-7 | many | . | TRBV12-3/TRBV12-4 | TGTGCCAGCACCCGGGGCACCCACGAGCAGTACTTC | CASTRGTHEQYF
TRBJ1-2 | . | . | TRBV7-9 | TGTGCCAGCAGCCCCCCGACAGGTCTTGGCTACACCTTC | CASSPPTGLGYTF
TRBJ1-6 | few | TRBD1 | TRBV5-1 | TGCGCCAGCAGCTTGGGGGACAGGGGGATCTCACCCCTCCACTTT | CASSLGDRGISPLHF
TRBJ2-1 | few | TRBD2 | TRBV20-1 | TGCAGTGCTAGATCTGGGCGGGGGGGCTTTGAGCAGTTCTTC | CSARSGRGGFEQFF
TRBJ2-7 | . | . | TRBV29-1 | TGCAGCGTTGAATTCTTGGGCGAGCAGTACTTC | CSVEFLGEQYF
TRBJ2-7 | many | TRBD1 | TRBV7-2 | TGTGCCAGCAGCCCCGGGACAGGGGTCTACGAGCAGTACTTC | CASSPGTGVYEQYF
TRBJ1-2 | few | . | TRBV25-1 | TGTGCCAGCAGTGAATATAACAGGAGGGGCTACACCTTC | CASSEYNRRGYTF
TRBJ2-3 | few | . | TRBV7-2 | TGTGCCAGCAGCGTTAAGGCCCCGAGAGATACGCAGTATTTT | CASSVKAPRDTQYF